The 31 T cell receptor beta chains presented below share a single source sample, sequenced in a study of blood T cell repertoires in COVID-19. Assay: immunoSEQ multiplex PCR; the TCRdb copy retains only in-frame clones and omits some. The table shows fewer than 600,000 clones, with roughly nine tenths occurring only once. What was sequenced was peripheral blood. The receptors originated from a young man with COVID-19, enrolled during active disease.

This clone was counted a few times. The chain employs TRBV2 and TRBJ1-3; D gene ambiguous. In germline, CDR1 is SNHLY, CDR2 FYNNEI. CDR3 length: 14 residues. V dropped 6 bases and J dropped 1 base, with 10 bases sitting between them. The DNA of the CDR3 is TGTGCCAGCAGGACCACAGAATCTGGAAACACCATATATTTT. Translated: CASRTTESGNTIYF.

The chain employs TRBV3-1 (or the pseudogene TRBV3-2) and TRBJ2-3, with unresolved D. Trimming took off 7 bases at V and 1 base at J, with 9 bases between the two ends. Per germline, CDR1 LGHDT and CDR2 YNNKEL (reference sequence). CDR3 size: 13 residues. Here the CDR3 reads CASTVVGTDTQYF. The CDR3 DNA follows: TGTGCCAGCACGGTGGTTGGCACAGATACGCAGTATTTT.

The chain links TRBV3-1 (or the pseudogene TRBV3-2) to TRBJ1-2; D gene uncertain. Germline-derived CDR1 and CDR2 are LGHDT and YNNKEL (reference sequence). V lost 1 base and J lost 7, with 13 bases in between. The CDR3 sequence is 14 residues long. CDR3 coding DNA: TGTGCCAGCAGCCAAGGAGGAGTAGAGGGTGGCTACACCTTC. Protein product: CASSQGGVEGGYTF.

This clone was picked up a small number of times. V gene TRBV14 combines with J gene TRBJ1-6; D gene unclear. The V end lost 2 bases, the J end lost 9 bases, and 8 bases lay between the germline ends. The CDR3 loop spans 13 amino acids. The germline gives CDR1 SGHDN, CDR2 FVKESK. CDR3 coding DNA: TGTGCCAGCAGCCAATATCTGAGTTCACCCCTCCACTTT. Its protein product is CASSQYLSSPLHF.

V usage is TRBV2 and J usage is TRBJ2-1; D is uncertain. CDR3 length: 11 amino acids. With 6 bases removed from V and 9 bases from J, the gap between germline ends came to 9 bases. From germline, CDR1 is SNHLY and CDR2 FYNNEI. CDR3 coding DNA: TGTGCCAGCAGCAGAATATCTGAGCAGTTCTTC. Its translation is CASSRISEQFF.

The table lists this clone with a count of one. The chain carries TRBV2 and TRBJ1-1, with a tentative D call TRBD1 (5 bases). CDR1 SNHLY and CDR2 FYNNEI come from the germline V gene. The V and J ends lost 6 bases and 5 bases respectively, with 10 bases between them. This CDR3 comprises 12 residues. The CDR3 sequence: CASSQGGTEAFF. In DNA, the CDR3 is TGTGCCAGCAGCCAGGGAGGGACTGAAGCTTTCTTT.

The chain joins TRBV15 to TRBJ1-6, with a possible D match to TRBD1 (5 bases). The CDR3 runs 15 residues. Germline lookup yields CDR1 LNHNV and CDR2 YYDKDF (reference sequence). Trimming took off 0 bases at V and 8 bases at J, with 11 bases between the two ends. This chain's CDR3 is CATSREAGVDSPLHF. The CDR3 DNA reads TGTGCCACCAGCAGAGAAGCGGGGGTAGATTCACCCCTCCACTTT.

This clone is a singleton in its sample. The chain employs TRBV11-2 and TRBJ2-3, with 8 bases matching TRBD2. After removal of 3 bases from V and 5 bases from J, the junction contained 10 bases not matched to a gene. Germline lookup yields CDR1 SGHAT and CDR2 FQNNGV. The CDR3 is 16 residues long. The CDR3 DNA is TGTGCCAGCAGCTTCAACAGCGGGGGCCGGGTAGATACGCAGTATTTT. Translated, it gives CASSFNSGGRVDTQYF.

The chain carries TRBV5-4 and TRBJ2-3, with 8 bases aligning to TRBD2. Trimming took 4 bases from V and 0 from J; bases not matched to a gene: 7. This CDR3 comprises 16 residues. Germline V gene sequence: CDR1 SGHNT, CDR2 YYREEE (reference sequence). The CDR3 nucleotides read TGTGCCAGCAGCGATCAGCGGGGGAGTAGCACAGATACGCAGTATTTT. Translation: CASSDQRGSSTDTQYF. Full variable domain (remainder filled in from reference TRBV5-4 and TRBJ2-3): ETGVTQSPTHLIKTRGQQVTLRCSSQSGHNTVSWYQQALGQGPQFIFQYYREEENGRGNFPPRFSGLQFPNYSSELNVNALELDDSALYLCASSDQRGSSTDTQYFGPGTRLTVL.

The chain uses TRBV19 and TRBJ2-7, with TRBD2 matching over 10 bases. V trimming: 6 bases; J trimming: 6 bases; junction bases outside the gene matches: 20. Germline V lookup: CDR1 LNHDA, CDR2 SQIVND (reference sequence). The CDR3 has 18 residues. The chain's CDR3 is CASRPASGRALLMSEQYF. As DNA, the CDR3 is TGTGCCAGTAGGCCAGCGAGCGGGAGGGCCCTCTTGATGAGCGAGCAGTACTTC.

This clone occurred once. The chain couples TRBV27 to TRBJ2-7, with D hard to call. V was shortened by 8 bases and J by 0 bases, with 8 bases between the two germline ends. Germline V CDR1 and CDR2: MNHEY, SMNVEV (reference sequence). CDR3 length equals 12 residues. The CDR3 DNA follows: TGTGCCAGCGGTCGAGGCTCCTACGAGCAGTACTTC. The encoded protein is CASGRGSYEQYF.

The rearrangement links TRBV6-6 to TRBJ1-2, with D unresolved. The CDR3 sequence is 15 residues long. V shed 5 bases and J shed 4 bases, with 17 bases lying between them. The germline CDR1 and CDR2 sequences are MNHNY and SVGAGI (reference sequence). This CDR3 reads CASSTTRQTSYGYTF. The CDR3 DNA is TGTGCCAGCAGTACCACCCGCCAGACAAGCTATGGCTACACCTTC.

The chain links TRBV4-1 to TRBJ1-2, with 9 bases identical to TRBD1. V dropped 0 bases and J dropped 4; count of bases not matched to a gene: 12. The CDR3 is 18 residues long. Per germline, CDR1 MGHRA and CDR2 YSYEKL. The DNA for the CDR3 is TGCGCCAGCAGCCAAGAGTCGCTCGGGACAGGGCTTGGCTATGGCTACACCTTC. It translates to CASSQESLGTGLGYGYTF.

The rearrangement joins TRBV7-8 to TRBJ2-7, with D tentatively TRBD1 (7 bases). V was shortened by 5 bases and J by 3 bases, with 17 bases between the two germline ends. CDR3 size: 15 residues. Germline loops: CDR1 SGHVS, CDR2 FQNEAQ. The CDR3 DNA sequence: TGTGCCAGCAGCCCTCGGGCCAGGGGGGTCTACGAGCAGTACTTC. Its translation: CASSPRARGVYEQYF.

The V and J genes are TRBV4-1 and TRBJ2-7, with no clear D. Germline CDR1 is MGHRA and CDR2 is YSYEKL. The CDR3 length is 15 residues. Deletions cut 1 base from V and 2 bases from J, with 12 bases between. The CDR3 DNA reads TGCGCCAGCAGCCAAGCCGACCAGGCCACCTACGAGCAGTACTTC. Its protein product is CASSQADQATYEQYF.

With respect to this clone: Other nucleotide sequences from this sample produce the same CDR3. The chain employs TRBV5-1 and TRBJ1-3; tentative D call: TRBD1 (5 bases). Trimming shortened V by 0 bases and J by 3 bases, and 13 bases separated the two germline ends. Germline CDR1 is SGHRS and CDR2 is YFSETQ. The CDR3 spans 16 residues. CDR3 DNA sequence: TGCGCCAGCAGCTTGGTGCAGGGTAGCAGTGGAAACACCATATATTTT. This codes for CASSLVQGSSGNTIYF.

The chain employs TRBV15 and TRBJ2-7; D is possibly TRBD2 (6 bases). This CDR3 has 15 residues. The V end lost 0 bases, the J end lost 2 bases, and 11 bases lay between the germline ends. The V gene's germline CDR1 is LNHNV and CDR2 YYDKDF (reference sequence). Here the CDR3 DNA reads TGTGCCACCAGCAGAGAAACGGCGGGGACCTACGAGCAGTACTTC. It is translated as CATSRETAGTYEQYF.

The chain carries TRBV2 and TRBJ1-3; 11 bases are shared with TRBD1. Trimming at V came to 8 bases and at J to 4 bases, leaving 4 bases not matched to a gene. The CDR3 covers 14 residues. Germline-derived CDR1 and CDR2 are SNHLY and FYNNEI. The CDR3 sequence: CASGQGATGNTIYF. DNA for the CDR3: TGTGCCAGCGGACAGGGGGCGACGGGAAACACCATATATTTT.

This chain's CDR3 is CASSQEGASGRRNTQYF. The CDR3 bases are TGTGCCAGCAGCCAAGAGGGGGCTAGCGGGAGGCGAAATACGCAGTATTTT. The chain is built from TRBV14 and TRBJ2-3; TRBD2 matches 11 bases. The CDR3 totals 17 residues. V was pared by 0 bases and J by 7 bases, with 9 bases of the junction left unmatched. From germline, CDR1 is SGHDN and CDR2 FVKESK. Filled out from reference TRBV14 and TRBJ2-3, the complete variable domain reads EAGVTQFPSHSVIEKGQTVTLRCDPISGHDNLYWYRRVMGKEIKFLLHFVKESKQDESGMPNNRFLAERTGGTYSTLKVQPAELEDSGVYFCASSQEGASGRRNTQYFGPGTRLTVL.

The CDR3 here is CASSPVTGTSLGYEQYF. Written as DNA, the CDR3 is TGTGCCAGCTCACCAGTCACCGGGACTAGCCTGGGTTACGAGCAGTACTTC. This chain uses TRBV18 with TRBJ2-7; 9 positions match TRBD2. J lost 4 bases, V lost 2 bases, and 12 bases had no gene match. This CDR3 contains 17 residues. In germline, CDR1 is KGHSH, CDR2 LQKENI.

The chain links TRBV6-5 to TRBJ1-5; D might be TRBD1 (6 bases). CDR1 and CDR2 from the germline V gene are MNHEY and SVGAGI. The CDR3 length is 14 residues. The germline V and J ends were trimmed by 6 bases and 6 bases, with 15 bases remaining between them. The CDR3 DNA sequence: TGTGCCAGCAGAACAGGGAGAGCGGCTCAGCCCCAGCATTTT. Encoded protein: CASRTGRAAQPQHF.

This clone was counted once. The rearrangement uses TRBV9 and TRBJ2-4; possibly TRBD2 for D (6 bases). The V and J ends lost 0 bases and 5 bases respectively, with 9 bases between them. The CDR3 spans 14 residues. Germline loops: CDR1 SGDLS, CDR2 YYNGEE. This chain's CDR3 is CASSVEGLQNIQYF. The CDR3 DNA is TGTGCCAGCAGCGTAGAGGGACTGCAAAACATTCAGTACTTC.

The chain links TRBV5-6 to TRBJ2-2, with 8 bases fitting TRBD2. Germline loops: CDR1 SGHDT, CDR2 YYEEEE. The length of the CDR3 is 18 residues. V was pared by 1 base and J by 0 bases, with 8 bases of the junction left unmatched. The CDR3 sequence is CASSLSERGFANTGELFF. For the CDR3, the DNA is TGTGCCAGCAGCTTGAGTGAGCGGGGGTTCGCGAACACCGGGGAGCTGTTTTTT.

The J gene is TRBJ1-6, the V gene TRBV30; 7 positions match TRBD1. The germline CDR1 and CDR2 sequences are GTSNPN and SVGIG (reference sequence). The CDR3 loop spans 14 amino acids. V gave up 3 bases and J gave up 9 bases; unmatched junction bases: 8. The DNA of the CDR3 is TGTGCCTGGAGGGATCAGGGGGTGGCTTCACCCCTCCACTTT. It codes for CAWRDQGVASPLHF. The whole variable domain, filled in from reference TRBV30 and TRBJ1-6, reads SQTIHQWPATLVQPVGSPLSLECTVEGTSNPNLYWYRQAAGRGLQLLFYSVGIGQISSEVPQNLSASRPQDRQFILSSKKLLLSDSGFYLCAWRDQGVASPLHFGNGTRLTVT.

V and J are TRBV6-4 and TRBJ1-2, with a weak D call TRBD1 (5 bases). The CDR3 extends over 15 amino acids. Trimming removed 2 bases at V and 3 bases at J, with 13 bases between. Germline CDR1 and CDR2: MRHNA and SNTAGT. This chain's CDR3 is CASSDGGSGYYGYTF. In nucleotides, the CDR3 is TGTGCCAGCAGTGACGGGGGGTCAGGGTACTATGGCTACACCTTC.

This chain uses TRBV6-5 with TRBJ1-2, with 8 bases that match TRBD1. Germline CDR1 MNHEY, CDR2 SVGAGI. The junction had 7 bases not matched to a gene; V was cut back by 6 bases and J by 7 bases. The CDR3 covers 13 residues. CDR3 sequence: CASSSRTGGGYTF. The CDR3 DNA reads TGTGCCAGCAGCTCCCGCACAGGGGGTGGCTACACCTTC.

This clone was observed at least ten times. The chain carries TRBV5-1 and TRBJ1-2, with D hard to call. Trimming pared 0 bases from V and 4 bases from J, leaving 4 bases between. The CDR3 extends over 12 amino acids. Germline loops: CDR1 SGHRS, CDR2 YFSETQ. In DNA form, the CDR3 reads TGCGCCAGCAGCTTGGACGGCTATGGCTACACCTTC. Encoded protein: CASSLDGYGYTF. Using reference TRBV5-1 and TRBJ1-2 for the parts outside the CDR3, the full variable domain is KAGVTQTPRYLIKTRGQQVTLSCSPISGHRSVSWYQQTPGQGLQFLFEYFSETQRNKGNFPGRFSGRQFSNSRSEMNVSTLELGDSALYLCASSLDGYGYTFGSGTRLTVV.

This chain uses TRBV5-4 with TRBJ2-5, with D perhaps matching TRBD2 (5 bases). The germline gives CDR1 SGHNT, CDR2 YYREEE (reference sequence). Trimming shortened V by 5 bases and J by 5 bases, and 16 bases separated the two germline ends. The CDR3 has 14 amino acids. The CDR3 DNA reads as TGTGCCAGCAGTTTAGCGAGTATGGGGGAGACCCAGTACTTC. Translated: CASSLASMGETQYF.

The J gene is TRBJ2-5, the V gene TRBV11-3, with D uncertain. CDR1 is SGHNT, CDR2 YENEEA, per germline. This CDR3 contains 13 residues. Trimming removed 0 bases at V and 4 bases at J, with 6 bases between. The DNA of the CDR3 is TGTGCCAGCAGCTTAGATGGCGGAGAGACCCAGTACTTC. It specifies CASSLDGGETQYF.

This rearrangement joins TRBV5-1 to TRBJ1-2, with D possibly being TRBD1 (6 bases). The CDR3 extends over 16 amino acids. Germline V gene sequence: CDR1 SGHRS, CDR2 YFSETQ. With 4 bases removed from V and 0 bases from J, the gap between germline ends came to 16 bases. CDR3 residues: CASSGTTGQANYGYTF. As DNA, the CDR3 is TGCGCCAGCAGCGGTACTACAGGGCAAGCTAACTATGGCTACACCTTC.

A few counts support this clone. The V and J genes are TRBV28 and TRBJ2-2; D not certain. The ends were cut back, 5 bases at V and 6 bases at J, with 13 bases in the middle. This CDR3 has 14 residues. The germline V gene encodes CDR1 MDHEN and CDR2 SYDVKM. The CDR3 DNA reads as TGTGCCAGCAGTCCCCCGGCGGAAGCCGGGGAGCTGTTTTTT. It yields the protein CASSPPAEAGELFF. Filled out from reference TRBV28 and TRBJ2-2, the complete variable domain reads DVKVTQSSRYLVKRTGEKVFLECVQDMDHENMFWYRQDPGLGLRLIYFSYDVKMKEKGDIPEGYSVSREKKERFSLILESASTNQTSMYLCASSPPAEAGELFFGEGSRLTVL.